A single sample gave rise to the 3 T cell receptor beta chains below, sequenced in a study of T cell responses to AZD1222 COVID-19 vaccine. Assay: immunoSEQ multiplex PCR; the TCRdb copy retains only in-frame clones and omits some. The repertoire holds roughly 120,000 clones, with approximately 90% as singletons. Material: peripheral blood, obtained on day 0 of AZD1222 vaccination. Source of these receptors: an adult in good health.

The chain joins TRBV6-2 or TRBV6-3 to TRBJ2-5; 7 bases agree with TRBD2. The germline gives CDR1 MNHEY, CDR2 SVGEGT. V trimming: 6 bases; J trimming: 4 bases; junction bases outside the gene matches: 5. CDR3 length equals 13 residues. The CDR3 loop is CASSLAGVETQYF. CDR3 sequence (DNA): TGTGCCAGCAGCCTCGCGGGGGTAGAGACCCAGTACTTC.

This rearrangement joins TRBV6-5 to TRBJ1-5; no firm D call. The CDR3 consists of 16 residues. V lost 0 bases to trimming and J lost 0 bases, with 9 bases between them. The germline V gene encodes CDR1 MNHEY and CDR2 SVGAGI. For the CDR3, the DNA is TGTGCCAGCAGTTACTCGTCGGAACCTAGCAATCAGCCCCAGCATTTT. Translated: CASSYSSEPSNQPQHF.

The chain's CDR3 is CASSAAGNSYEKLFF. CDR3 in DNA: TGTGCCAGCAGCGCAGCAGGGAACTCTTATGAAAAACTGTTTTTT. The genes are TRBV7-9 and TRBJ1-4, with D tentatively TRBD1 (5 bases). This CDR3 has 15 amino acids. The V end was cut by 5 bases, the J end by 6 bases, with 16 bases between. Germline loops: CDR1 SEHNR, CDR2 FQNEAQ (reference sequence).